This T cell receptor (beta chain) was sequenced for a study of Graves' ophthalmopathy and Graves' hyperthyroidism. Under 3 months in duration, the ophthalmopathy in affected donors had moderate-to-severe activity, CAS ≥3 and NOSPECS ≥4. Researchers turned away patients with other autoimmune diseases, uncontrolled infections, pregnancy or lactation. Patients were diagnosed from clinical symptoms, serum thyroxine, TRAb, thyroid ultrasound and orbital computed tomography. About 10 ml of fresh blood yielded the PBMCs by density gradient. This clonotype showed up many times. With 6 bases removed from V and 4 bases from J, the gap between germline ends came to 24 bases. The CDR3 is 17 residues long. RNA transcripts yielded amplified TCR beta CDR3 regions. Scientists carried out first-round RT-PCR using HTBI primers and then a second-round multiplex PCR. From the multiplex PCR reads, TCRdb called clonotypes with MiXCR, one entry per CDR3 protein. Altogether some 400,000 distinct CDR3 sequences are present, approximately 20% being singletons, with the ten largest covering about 1.6%.

The sequencing sample was made of peripheral blood. The sequence was collected from a woman between 18 and 29 years old with Graves' ophthalmopathy. The V and J genes are TRBV12-3 or TRBV12-4 and TRBJ1-2; tentatively, D is TRBD1 (5 bases). As DNA, the CDR3 is TGTGCCAGCAGCCCAATCGATGGGGGACTTCCGAGCTATGGCTACACCTTC. Residues: CASSPIDGGLPSYGYTF.